This TCR beta chain was captured by sequencing in a study of liver allograft versus peripheral blood T cells. About the research overall: Liver transplant recipients had T cell receptor repertoires compared between transplanted liver and peripheral blood.

MiXCR, run by TCRdb on the reads, gives a single entry per CDR3 protein. Of around 5,300 distinct CDR3 sequences listed, more than 15% were seen once; the top ten hold roughly 10%. Whole-study findings and limits: Reports indicated that T cell receptor repertoires inside liver allografts differed from those in peripheral blood.

This clonotype was seen at least ten times. Its matching antigen is unknown. This CDR3 has 16 amino acids. V shed 0 bases and J shed 4 bases, with 15 bases lying between them. The V gene's germline CDR1 is KGHSH and CDR2 LQKENI. This clonotype originated in a human patient who had a liver transplant. The graft donor may have given rise to some T cells. V is TRBV18 and J is TRBJ1-1; a possible D gene is TRBD1 (5 bases). CDR3 nucleotide sequence: TGTGCCAGCTCACCACCGGGGGGTAAGCTTTTCACTGAAGCTTTCTTT. Translation: CASSPPGGKLFTEAFF.